The 15 T cell receptor beta chains listed next were all sequenced from one sample in a study of blood T cells in healthy people across ages. For the second PCR, which ran for about 7 to 11 cycles, a sample-barcoded 5' primer and a J-beta primer mix were used. Each CDR3 protein is one row after TCRdb ran MiXCR on the 5' RACE reads. The table records about 670,000 distinct CDR3 sequences, 40% to 45% of them present only once. The sample comprised blood. The receptors derive from an elderly man in good health.

This clonotype was recorded at least ten times. The chain carries TRBV20-1 and TRBJ2-7; either TRBD1 or TRBD2 may fit D (6 bases each). V dropped 2 bases and J dropped 2 bases, with 16 bases sitting between them. Germline V gene data show CDR1 as DFQATT and CDR2 as SNEGSKA (reference sequence). The CDR3 consists of 15 residues. As DNA, the CDR3 is TGCAGTGCTAGACGGGAGACAGGAGGACCCTACGAGCAGTACTTC. As protein: CSARRETGGPYEQYF.

This clonotype was counted only a few times. The chain combines TRBV4-3 with TRBJ2-7; 8 nucleotides agree with TRBD2. V lost 1 base, J lost 1 base, and 9 bases stayed unmatched. This CDR3 contains 17 residues. Germline assignment: CDR1 LGHNA and CDR2 YSLEER. This CDR3 reads CASSQGPPGLGSYEQYF. In DNA, the CDR3 is TGCGCCAGCAGCCAAGGCCCGCCGGGACTAGGGTCCTACGAGCAGTACTTC.

This rearrangement joins TRBV28 to TRBJ2-1; 11 bases fit TRBD2. The J call is in doubt because the DNA end fits TRBJ2-7 better. The CDR3 has 17 amino acids. Per germline, CDR1 MDHEN and CDR2 SYDVKM. The CDR3 loop is CASSSGTSGRSYNEQYF. CDR3 sequence (DNA): TGTGCCAGCAGTTCCGGGACTAGCGGCCGATCCTACAATGAGCAGTACTTC.

The J gene is TRBJ2-7, the V gene TRBV7-2, with D maybe TRBD2 (6 bases). V was trimmed by 1 base and J by 2 bases, leaving 18 bases between them. In germline, CDR1 is SGHTA, CDR2 FQGNSA. This CDR3 region has 17 residues. CDR3 sequence: CASSLGRASSMAYEQYF. The DNA of the CDR3 is TGTGCCAGCAGCTTAGGGAGGGCAAGTTCAATGGCCTACGAGCAGTACTTC.

This clonotype was counted at least ten times. V gene TRBV20-1 combines with J gene TRBJ2-5; 11 nucleotides agree with TRBD2. From germline, CDR1 is DFQATT and CDR2 SNEGSKA (reference sequence). V shed 3 bases, J shed 5 bases, and the junction held 5 bases outside the gene matches. The CDR3 is 14 residues long. The CDR3 DNA reads as TGCAGTGCTAGCCTACTAGCGGGAGTGGAGACCCAGTACTTC. It encodes CSASLLAGVETQYF.

This clonotype was recorded at least ten times. The chain has TRBV6-5 and TRBJ1-5; 10 nucleotides agree with TRBD1. CDR3 length: 16 residues. The V gene end was trimmed by 8 bases and the J gene end by 2 bases; junction bases not matched to a gene: 9. The germline gives CDR1 MNHEY, CDR2 SVGAGI. CDR3 sequence (DNA): TGTGCCAGCGCTCGGGACAGGGGTTCTGGCAATCAGCCCCAGCATTTT. Translated, it gives CASARDRGSGNQPQHF.

This clonotype appeared a single time. A read error may produce the germline difference seen at one junction end. The chain joins TRBV6-2 or TRBV6-3 to TRBJ1-2; a weak D match, TRBD1 (5 bases). Germline loops: CDR1 MNHEY, CDR2 SVGEGT. The CDR3 has 13 residues. CDR3 sequence reads: CASKTSRGYGFTF. CDR3 DNA: TGTGCCAGCAAAACAAGTCGGGGCTATGGCTTCACCTTC.

The rearrangement joins TRBV20-1 to TRBJ2-7; 11 nucleotides agree with TRBD2. The CDR3 length is 14 residues. Trimming took 6 bases from V and 7 from J; bases not matched to a gene: 11. The germline CDR1 and CDR2 sequences are DFQATT and SNEGSKA (reference sequence). DNA of the CDR3: TGCAGTGCGCGGACTAGCGGGTTTTACAATGAGCAGTACTTC. This codes for CSARTSGFYNEQYF.

There are a few counts of this clonotype. The rearrangement uses TRBV10-3 and TRBJ2-1; 10 nucleotides line up with TRBD2. V dropped 7 bases and J dropped 10; count of bases not matched to a gene: 4. Germline CDR1 and CDR2: ENHRY and SYGVKD. This CDR3 comprises 12 residues. CDR3 DNA sequence: TGTGCCATCACCTCTAGCGGGAGCGAGCAGTTCTTC. It is translated as CAITSSGSEQFF.

The rearrangement uses TRBV27 and TRBJ2-7; D gene unclear. The germline V gene has CDR1 MNHEY and CDR2 SMNVEV (reference sequence). CDR3 length: 15 amino acids. The V gene lost 1 base and the J gene lost 3 bases, with 13 bases spanning the gap. CDR3 region: CASSLFGSKVYEQYF. The CDR3 bases are TGTGCCAGCAGTTTATTCGGTAGCAAGGTCTACGAGCAGTACTTC.

The chain joins TRBV28 to TRBJ2-4; a possible D gene is TRBD1 (5 bases). The ends were cut back, 4 bases at V and 8 bases at J, with 9 bases in the middle. The CDR3 is 12 residues long. Per the germline V gene, CDR1 is MDHEN and CDR2 is SYDVKM. This CDR3 reads CASSYQGYIQYF. CDR3 sequence (DNA): TGTGCCAGCAGTTATCAGGGTTACATTCAGTACTTC.

This clonotype was seen more than once but under ten times. One junction end does not reproduce the germline sequence, and a read error may be involved. The V and J genes are TRBV5-1 and TRBJ1-2, with TRBD1 matching 9 bases. CDR1 and CDR2 (germline): SGHRS, YFSETQ. The CDR3 is 15 amino acids. The CDR3 coding sequence is TGCGCCAGCAGCCCCCCGGACAGGGGTAACGATGGCTACACCTTC. Amino acid sequence: CASSPPDRGNDGYTF. The full variable domain, its missing parts supplied by reference TRBV5-1 and TRBJ1-2, is KAGVTQTPRYLIKTRGQQVTLSCSPISGHRSVSWYQQTPGQGLQFLFEYFSETQRNKGNFPGRFSGRQFSNSRSEMNVSTLELGDSALYLCASSPPDRGNDGYTFGSGTRLTVV.

V and J are TRBV4-3 and TRBJ1-1; D unclear. This CDR3 has 16 amino acids. Germline CDR1 is LGHNA and CDR2 is YSLEER. Trimming cost V 0 bases and J 1 base, with 12 bases left between them. This CDR3 is CASSQDFGRTNTEAFF. The CDR3 DNA reads TGCGCCAGCAGCCAAGATTTCGGCAGAACGAACACTGAAGCTTTCTTT.

This clonotype was observed at least ten times. The DNA for the CDR3 is TGTGCCAGCAGCAATGGACTAGCGGGGTCTCCCCAGTACTTC. It codes for CASSNGLAGSPQYF. This sequence joins TRBV12-3 or TRBV12-4 and TRBJ2-5; TRBD2 matches at 12 bases. With V trimmed by 6 bases and J by 9 bases, 8 bases remained unmatched. The length of the CDR3 is 14 residues.

The chain links TRBV7-9 to TRBJ2-3; weak D call: TRBD2 (6 bases). The CDR3 sequence is 13 residues long. The germline V gene encodes CDR1 SEHNR and CDR2 FQNEAQ (reference sequence). Trimming removed 0 bases at V and 7 bases at J, with 8 bases between. The CDR3 here is CASSLAAGYTQYF. CDR3 coding DNA: TGTGCCAGCAGCTTAGCTGCGGGGTATACGCAGTATTTT.